One sample yielded the 11 T cell receptor beta chains listed below, sequenced in a study of human T cells and chemical hapten exposure. Documented time point: patch test 3, about 24 weeks after DPC sensitization. The treatment denotes: therapeutic diphenylcyclopropenone sensitization with weekly scalp DPC. Each CDR3 protein is one row after TCRdb ran MiXCR on the RACE reads. Among more than 45,000 distinct CDR3 sequences listed, around 11% were seen once. Sample: whole blood, taken in connection with sensitization to the hapten diphenylcyclopropenone (DPC). The receptors here all came from a man aged 25 to 40 with alopecia areata. Some clones in this sample may be carry-over from other donors' samples.

This clonotype appeared many times. J is TRBJ2-7 and V is TRBV5-1; 7 nucleotides match TRBD1. This CDR3 has 14 amino acids. Per germline, CDR1 SGHRS and CDR2 YFSETQ. The V and J ends lost 4 bases and 0 bases, in that order; junction bases with no gene match: 4. In nucleotides, the CDR3 is TGCGCCAGCAGCCGGGACAGTTCCTCCTACGAGCAGTACTTC. It translates to CASSRDSSSYEQYF.

The V and J genes are TRBV5-6 and TRBJ1-3; D not certain. The V gene lost 3 bases and the J gene lost 0 bases, with 16 bases spanning the gap. The CDR3 length is 17 residues. The germline CDR1 and CDR2 sequences are SGHDT and YYEEEE. CDR3 residues: CASSSRGDFISGNTIYF. The DNA for the CDR3 is TGTGCCAGCAGCTCCCGTGGAGATTTTATCTCTGGAAACACCATATATTTT.

This clonotype has ten or more counts. V usage is TRBV12-3 or TRBV12-4 and J usage is TRBJ1-1; D not certain. Trimming cost V 2 bases and J 0 bases, with 7 bases left between them. The CDR3 length is 14 residues. CDR3 region: CASSLKGMNTEAFF. As DNA, the CDR3 is TGTGCCAGCAGTTTAAAAGGGATGAACACTGAAGCTTTCTTT.

V usage is TRBV9 and J usage is TRBJ2-1; D perhaps matches TRBD2 (7 bases). The CDR3 is 15 residues long. Per germline, CDR1 SGDLS and CDR2 YYNGEE. V was pared by 1 base and J by 7 bases, with 15 bases between. The CDR3 loop is CASSVLGGAENEQFF. CDR3 DNA: TGTGCCAGCAGCGTATTAGGGGGGGCCGAGAATGAGCAGTTCTTC.

This clonotype was observed at least ten times. This CDR3 reads CATSETGSSYEQYF. DNA of the CDR3: TGTGCCACCAGTGAGACAGGGAGCTCCTACGAGCAGTACTTC. This rearrangement joins TRBV24-1 to TRBJ2-7; TRBD1 matches at 7 bases. Germline V lookup: CDR1 KGHDR, CDR2 SFDVKD. V was pared by 4 bases and J by 0 bases, with 2 bases of the junction left unmatched. CDR3 length: 14 residues.

At least ten counts were recorded for this clonotype. The chain carries TRBV7-9 and TRBJ2-3; 7 bases match TRBD2. V trimming: 6 bases; J trimming: 2 bases; junction bases outside the gene matches: 8. CDR1 and CDR2 (germline): SEHNR, FQNEAQ (reference sequence). The CDR3 spans 15 residues. CDR3 sequence: CASRRTSDSTDTQYF. The CDR3 DNA reads TGTGCCAGCAGAAGGACTAGTGATTCCACAGATACGCAGTATTTT. Full variable domain (rest looked up from reference TRBV7-9 and TRBJ2-3): DTGVSQNPRHKITKRGQNVTFRCDPISEHNRLYWYRQTLGQGPEFLTYFQNEAQLEKSRLLSDRFSAERPKGSFSTLEIQRTEQGDSAMYLCASRRTSDSTDTQYFGPGTRLTVL.

In this sample, this clonotype turned up many times. This rearrangement joins TRBV7-9 to TRBJ2-1; D is ambiguous. The CDR3 has 14 residues. Germline V lookup: CDR1 SEHNR, CDR2 FQNEAQ (reference sequence). V gave up 2 bases and J gave up 8 bases, with 13 bases separating them. In DNA, the CDR3 is TGTGCCAGCAGCTTAACTCCGTATCCCCATGAGCAGTTCTTC. Translating it yields CASSLTPYPHEQFF.

This clonotype was observed a few times. The rearrangement links TRBV12-3 or TRBV12-4 to TRBJ1-5; D uncertain. The CDR3 covers 14 residues. The V gene lost 5 bases and the J gene lost 3 bases, with 11 bases spanning the gap. In DNA form, the CDR3 reads TGTGCCAGCAGTGCTTTGGAGTTCAATCAGCCCCAGCATTTT. Protein product: CASSALEFNQPQHF.

This clonotype was observed many times. V usage is TRBV6-2 or TRBV6-3 and J usage is TRBJ2-2; the D gene is possibly TRBD1 (6 bases). The CDR3 is 15 residues long. CDR1 is MNHEY, CDR2 SVGEGT, per germline. The V and J ends lost 4 bases and 4 bases respectively, with 13 bases between them. The CDR3 DNA sequence: TGTGCCAGCAGTTCAGCAGGGGTGAGCACCGGGGAGCTGTTTTTT. As protein: CASSSAGVSTGELFF.

This chain joins TRBV6-2 or TRBV6-3 and TRBJ1-1, with a possible D match to TRBD1 (6 bases). Germline-derived CDR1 and CDR2 are MNHEY and SVGEGT. The CDR3 consists of 12 residues. Trimming shortened V by 5 bases and J by 6 bases, and 10 bases separated the two germline ends. CDR3: CASSIGQPEAFF. CDR3 nucleotide sequence: TGTGCCAGCAGTATTGGACAGCCTGAAGCTTTCTTT.

This sequence joins TRBV9 and TRBJ1-4, with D hard to call. CDR1 and CDR2 (germline): SGDLS, YYNGEE. Trimming cost V 2 bases and J 2 bases, with 7 bases left between them. This CDR3 is built from 14 residues. The DNA of the CDR3 is TGTGCCAGCAGCGTCGCGGGGACTAATGAAAAACTGTTTTTT. Translation: CASSVAGTNEKLFF.